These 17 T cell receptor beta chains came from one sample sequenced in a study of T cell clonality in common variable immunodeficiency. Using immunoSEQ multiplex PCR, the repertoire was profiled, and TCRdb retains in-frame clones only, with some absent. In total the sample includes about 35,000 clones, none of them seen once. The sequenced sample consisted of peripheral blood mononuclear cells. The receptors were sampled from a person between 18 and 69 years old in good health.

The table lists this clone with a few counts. CDR3 bases read: TGCGCCAGCGGGACAGGCGGGATAAGCACAGATACG. This sequence encodes CASGTGGISTDT. The entire CDR3 sequence reads CASGTGGISTDTQYF. The J gene is TRBJ2-3, the V gene TRBV5-1; 8 positions agree with TRBD1. The CDR3 end falls 3 residues outside the read, so it is completed with the germline J gene. Germline loops: CDR1 SGHRS, CDR2 YFSETQ. The CDR3 extends over 15 amino acids. V lost 7 bases and J lost 0; bases outside the gene matches: 7.

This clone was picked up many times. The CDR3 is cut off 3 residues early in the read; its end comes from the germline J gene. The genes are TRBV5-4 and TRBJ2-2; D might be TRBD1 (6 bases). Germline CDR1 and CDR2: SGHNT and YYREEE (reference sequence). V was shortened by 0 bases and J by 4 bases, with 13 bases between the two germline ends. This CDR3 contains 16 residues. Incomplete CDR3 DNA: TGTGCCAGCAGCTTGGCCCACAGGGTGGGCACCGGGGAG. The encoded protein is CASSLAHRVGTGE. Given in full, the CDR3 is CASSLAHRVGTGELFF.

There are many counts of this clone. Partial CDR3 DNA: TGTGCGACAACCCCGTTTGGGTTTCGTGGC. This codes for CATTPFGFRG. The full-length CDR3 reads as CATTPFGFRGYTF. This sequence joins TRBV2 and TRBJ1-2; D unclear. The read ends 3 residues early relative to the CDR3; the germline J gene fills the gap. Looked up from germline, CDR1 is SNHLY and CDR2 is FYNNEI. This CDR3 region has 13 residues.

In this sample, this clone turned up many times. CDR3 protein: CASSARQETQYF. The sequenced part of the CDR3 DNA is TGTGCCAGCAGTGCTAGACAGGAGACG. The V call is TRBV6-1, the J call TRBJ2-3; D may be TRBD1 (6 bases). The read falls 3 residues short of the CDR3 end, and the missing part is taken from the germline J gene. The CDR3 runs to 12 residues. Germline values: CDR1 MNHNS, CDR2 SASEGT.

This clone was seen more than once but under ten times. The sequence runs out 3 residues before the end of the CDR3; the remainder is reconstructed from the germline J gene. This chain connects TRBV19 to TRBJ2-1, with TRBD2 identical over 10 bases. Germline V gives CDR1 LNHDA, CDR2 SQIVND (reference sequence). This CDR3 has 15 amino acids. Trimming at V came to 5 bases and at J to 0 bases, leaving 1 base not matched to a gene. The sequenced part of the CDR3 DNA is TGTGCCAGTAGTTCTAGCGGGAGCTCCTACAATGAG. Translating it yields CASSSSGSSYNE. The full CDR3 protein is CASSSSGSSYNEQFF.

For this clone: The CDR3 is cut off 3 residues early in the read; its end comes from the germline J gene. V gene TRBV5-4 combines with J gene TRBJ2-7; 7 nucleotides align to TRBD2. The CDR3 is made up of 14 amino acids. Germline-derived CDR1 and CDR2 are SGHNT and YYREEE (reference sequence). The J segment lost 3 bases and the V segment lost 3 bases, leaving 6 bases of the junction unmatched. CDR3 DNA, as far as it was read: TGTGCCAGCAGCTCCACACCTAGCGGCTACGAG. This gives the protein CASSSTPSGYE. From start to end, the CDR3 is CASSSTPSGYEQYF.

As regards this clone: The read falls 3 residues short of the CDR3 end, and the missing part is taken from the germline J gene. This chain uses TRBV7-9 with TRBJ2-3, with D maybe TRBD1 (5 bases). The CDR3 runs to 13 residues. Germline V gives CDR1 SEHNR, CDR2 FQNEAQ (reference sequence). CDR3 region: CASSIQGIETQYF. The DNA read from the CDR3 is TGTGCCAGCAGTATCCAGGGAATAGAGACG.

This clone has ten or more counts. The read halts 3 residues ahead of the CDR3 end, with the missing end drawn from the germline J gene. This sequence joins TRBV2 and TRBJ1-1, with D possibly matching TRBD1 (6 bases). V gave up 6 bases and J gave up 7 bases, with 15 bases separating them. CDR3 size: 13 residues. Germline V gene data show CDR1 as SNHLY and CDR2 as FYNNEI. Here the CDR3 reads CASSEQGMGEAFF. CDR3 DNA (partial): TGTGCCAGCAGCGAACAGGGTATGGGTGAA.

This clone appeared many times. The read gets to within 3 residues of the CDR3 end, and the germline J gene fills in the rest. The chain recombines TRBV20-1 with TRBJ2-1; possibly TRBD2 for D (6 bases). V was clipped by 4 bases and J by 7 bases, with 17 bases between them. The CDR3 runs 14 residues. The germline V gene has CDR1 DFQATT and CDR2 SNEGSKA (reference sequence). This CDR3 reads CSANLALPGNEQFF. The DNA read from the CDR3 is TGCAGTGCTAATCTAGCGCTTCCAGGGAATGAG.

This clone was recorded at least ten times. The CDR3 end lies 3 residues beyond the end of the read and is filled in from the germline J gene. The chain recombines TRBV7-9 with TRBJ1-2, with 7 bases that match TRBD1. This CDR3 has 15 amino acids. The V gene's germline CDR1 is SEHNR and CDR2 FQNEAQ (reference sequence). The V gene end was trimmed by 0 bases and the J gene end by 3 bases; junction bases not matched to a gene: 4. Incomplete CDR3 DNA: TGTGCCAGCAGCTTAGCGGGAGGGGGCGACTATGGC. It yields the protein CASSLAGGGDYG. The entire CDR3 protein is CASSLAGGGDYGYTF.

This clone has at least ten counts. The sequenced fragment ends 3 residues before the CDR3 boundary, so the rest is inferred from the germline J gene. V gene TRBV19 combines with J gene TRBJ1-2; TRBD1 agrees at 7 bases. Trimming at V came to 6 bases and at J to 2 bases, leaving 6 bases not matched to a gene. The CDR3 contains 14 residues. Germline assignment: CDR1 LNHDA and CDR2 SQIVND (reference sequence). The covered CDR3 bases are TGTGCCAGTAGCCAACAGGGGAAAAACTATGGC. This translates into CASSQQGKNYG. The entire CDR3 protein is CASSQQGKNYGYTF.

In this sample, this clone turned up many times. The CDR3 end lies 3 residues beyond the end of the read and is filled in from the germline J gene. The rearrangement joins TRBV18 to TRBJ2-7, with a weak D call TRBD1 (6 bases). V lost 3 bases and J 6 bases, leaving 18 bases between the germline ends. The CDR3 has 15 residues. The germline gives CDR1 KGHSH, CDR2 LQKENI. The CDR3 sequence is CASSPPPGTTIEQYF. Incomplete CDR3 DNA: TGTGCCAGCTCACCCCCCCCCGGGACAACTATCGAG.

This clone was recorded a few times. The CDR3 DNA, read in part, is TGTGCCAGCAGCTTAGATGGGACAGGGGCTGGGGAGACC. Translated: CASSLDGTGAGET. The entire CDR3 is CASSLDGTGAGETQYF. This sequence joins TRBV7-7 and TRBJ2-5, with 10 bases aligning to TRBD1. The read finishes 3 residues shy of the CDR3 end, and the germline J gene is used to complete it. The germline gives CDR1 SSHAT, CDR2 FNYEAQ (reference sequence). The CDR3 totals 16 residues. J gave up 5 bases and V 1 base, and 7 bases lay outside the gene matches.

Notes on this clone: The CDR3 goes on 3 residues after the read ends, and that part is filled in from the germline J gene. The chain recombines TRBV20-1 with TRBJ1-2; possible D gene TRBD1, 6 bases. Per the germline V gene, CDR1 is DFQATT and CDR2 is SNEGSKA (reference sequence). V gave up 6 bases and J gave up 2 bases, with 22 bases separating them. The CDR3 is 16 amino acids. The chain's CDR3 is CSASEKNRDKNYGYTF. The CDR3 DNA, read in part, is TGCAGTGCCTCAGAAAAGAACCGGGACAAGAACTATGGC.

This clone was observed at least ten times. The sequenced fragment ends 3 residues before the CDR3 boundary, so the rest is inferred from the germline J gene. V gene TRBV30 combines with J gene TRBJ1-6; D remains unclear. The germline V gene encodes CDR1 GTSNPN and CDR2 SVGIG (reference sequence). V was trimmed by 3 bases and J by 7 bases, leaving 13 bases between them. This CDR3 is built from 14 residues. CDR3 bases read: TGTGCCTGGAGGAGCCAGGCAAAAAATTCACCC. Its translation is CAWRSQAKNSP. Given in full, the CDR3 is CAWRSQAKNSPLHF.

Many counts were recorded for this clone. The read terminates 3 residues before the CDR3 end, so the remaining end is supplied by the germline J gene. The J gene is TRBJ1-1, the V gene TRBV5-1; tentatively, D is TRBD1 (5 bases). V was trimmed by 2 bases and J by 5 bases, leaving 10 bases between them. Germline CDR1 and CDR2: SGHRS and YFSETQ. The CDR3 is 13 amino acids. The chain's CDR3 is CASSFVGETEAFF. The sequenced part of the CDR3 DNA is TGCGCCAGCAGCTTCGTAGGGGAAACTGAA.

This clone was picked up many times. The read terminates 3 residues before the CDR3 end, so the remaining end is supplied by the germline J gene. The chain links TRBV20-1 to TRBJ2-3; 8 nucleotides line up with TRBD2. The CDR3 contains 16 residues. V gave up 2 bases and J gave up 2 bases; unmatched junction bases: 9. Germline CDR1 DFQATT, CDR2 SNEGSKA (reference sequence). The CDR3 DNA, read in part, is TGCAGTGCTAGATCCTTAGCGGGAATTGTCACAGATACG. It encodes CSARSLAGIVTDT. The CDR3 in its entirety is CSARSLAGIVTDTQYF.